The 28 T cell receptor beta chains given below trace back to one sample, sequenced in a study of human T cells and chemical hapten exposure. Time point defined: pre-sensitization, week 0. Treatment given: therapeutic diphenylcyclopropenone sensitization with weekly scalp DPC. Using its own MiXCR run on the RACE reads, TCRdb lists one record per CDR3 protein. Of 85,000 to 90,000 distinct CDR3 sequences in the sample, 8% to 10% were seen once. The sequencing used whole blood, collected in connection with sensitization to the hapten diphenylcyclopropenone (DPC). These receptors were obtained from a woman aged 35 to 49 with alopecia areata. Some clones in this sample may be carry-over from other donors' samples.

The table lists this clonotype with many counts. The chain links TRBV27 to TRBJ1-4; D not resolved. Germline values: CDR1 MNHEY, CDR2 SMNVEV (reference sequence). This CDR3 spans 16 amino acids. Trimming shortened V by 4 bases and J by 4 bases, and 16 bases separated the two germline ends. CDR3 sequence: CASSSINTGFNEKLFF. The CDR3 region has the DNA TGTGCCAGCAGTTCTATAAACACGGGATTTAATGAAAAACTGTTTTTT.

This clonotype occurred many times. The V call is TRBV3-1, the J call TRBJ1-2, with D hard to call. Trimming removed 4 bases at V and 8 bases at J, with 11 bases between. Germline V lookup: CDR1 LGHDT, CDR2 YNNKEL (reference sequence). There are 12 residues in the CDR3. The CDR3 sequence is CASSPEGGGYTF. In nucleotides, the CDR3 is TGTGCCAGCAGCCCGGAGGGTGGCGGCTACACCTTC.

There are many counts of this clonotype. The chain joins TRBV5-1 to TRBJ2-3; D gene uncertain. V was clipped by 4 bases and J by 2 bases, with 11 bases between them. The CDR3 spans 14 residues. Germline loops: CDR1 SGHRS, CDR2 YFSETQ. CDR3 nucleotide sequence: TGCGCCAGCAGCGGTCAGGCTTCCACAGATACGCAGTATTTT. It specifies CASSGQASTDTQYF.

The chain has TRBV14 and TRBJ1-6; no clear D. Trimming shortened V by 2 bases and J by 3 bases, and 5 bases separated the two germline ends. Germline V gene data show CDR1 as SGHDN and CDR2 as FVKESK. CDR3 length equals 14 residues. The CDR3 region is CASSQPFYNSPLHF. Here the CDR3 DNA reads TGTGCCAGCAGCCAACCCTTCTATAATTCACCCCTCCACTTT.

Ten or more counts support this clonotype. The chain carries TRBV9 and TRBJ2-1; D might be TRBD2 (6 bases). The CDR3 has 15 residues. Germline CDR1 and CDR2: SGDLS and YYNGEE. V was pared by 0 bases and J by 7 bases, with 14 bases between. The CDR3 loop reads CASSVDWGVRNEQFF. The CDR3 DNA reads as TGTGCCAGCAGCGTAGATTGGGGGGTGAGGAATGAGCAGTTCTTC.

This clonotype was counted many times. This chain uses TRBV28 with TRBJ1-4; TRBD1 aligns across 8 bases. J was trimmed by 7 bases and V by 5 bases; bases with no gene match: 6. This CDR3 has 14 residues. CDR1 and CDR2 (germline): MDHEN, SYDVKM. The CDR3 region has the DNA TGTGCCAGCAGTAAATCAGGGGGCGTTGAAAAACTGTTTTTT. Translated: CASSKSGGVEKLFF.

This clonotype was seen many times. The chain employs TRBV29-1 and TRBJ1-2; the D gene is possibly TRBD1 (5 bases). The CDR3 sequence is 12 residues long. Trimming cost V 0 bases and J 4 bases, with 6 bases left between them. CDR1 is SQVTM, CDR2 ANQGSEA, per germline. DNA of the CDR3: TGCAGCGTTGAAGAGGGGGGCTATGGCTACACCTTC. It codes for CSVEEGGYGYTF.

As for this clonotype: A much more abundant neighbour one base away suggests this may be a read error. This chain links TRBV21-1 with TRBJ1-3; TRBD1, the D gene given by the table, was not confirmed from the DNA. TRBV21-1 is a recognized pseudogene. There are 15 residues in the CDR3. In nucleotides, the CDR3 is TGTGCCAGCATCCGACAGTGCCCCTCTAGAAACACCATATATTTT. This encodes CASIRQCPSRNTIYF.

This clonotype was seen many times. The CDR3, as DNA: TGTGCCAGCAGCCGTGGGGGAGCGGGGGATTACAATGAGCAGTTCTTC. It is translated as CASSRGGAGDYNEQFF. This sequence joins TRBV11-2 and TRBJ2-1, with 8 positions matching TRBD2. Germline V gene data show CDR1 as SGHAT and CDR2 as FQNNGV. V was pared by 5 bases and J by 4 bases, with 10 bases of the junction left unmatched. The CDR3 length is 16 residues.

The chain is built from TRBV3-1 and TRBJ2-7; unclear D gene. The CDR3 consists of 13 residues. Trimming took 1 base from V and 3 from J, leaving 7 bases between them. Germline V gives CDR1 LGHDT, CDR2 YNNKEL (reference sequence). In DNA form, the CDR3 reads TGTGCCAGCAGCCAAGGACCGATCTACGAGCAGTACTTC. Translating it yields CASSQGPIYEQYF.

This clonotype has only a few counts. The chain links TRBV11-3 to TRBJ2-1, with TRBD1 matching 10 bases. Germline V gives CDR1 SGHNT, CDR2 YENEEA. V dropped 1 base and J dropped 8; count of bases not matched to a gene: 5. This CDR3 has 15 amino acids. CDR3: CASSLGGTGAHEQFF. Written as DNA, the CDR3 is TGTGCCAGCAGCTTAGGGGGGACAGGGGCCCATGAGCAGTTCTTC.

Many counts were recorded for this clonotype. The CDR3 reads CASDRAGFSYEQYF. The CDR3 DNA reads TGTGCCAGTGACCGGGCAGGCTTTTCCTACGAGCAGTACTTC. The V gene is TRBV7-9, the J gene TRBJ2-7, with no clear D. The V and J ends lost 9 bases and 1 base respectively, with 16 bases between them. Germline CDR1 and CDR2: SEHNR and FQNEAQ (reference sequence). CDR3 length equals 14 residues.

This clonotype showed up many times. J is TRBJ2-7 and V is TRBV16; TRBD1 aligns across 7 bases. V shed 1 base and J 5 bases; nucleotides not matched to a gene: 8. There are 15 residues in the CDR3. The germline V gene encodes CDR1 KGHSY and CDR2 FQNENV. CDR3 bases: TGTGCCAGCAGCCAATTAGAGGGGGCCAAGGACGAGCAGTACTTC. Amino acid sequence: CASSQLEGAKDEQYF.

This clonotype was seen more than once but under ten times. V is TRBV7-2 and J is TRBJ2-1; 7 nucleotides match TRBD1. Looked up from germline, CDR1 is SGHTA and CDR2 is FQGNSA. V gave up 5 bases and J gave up 4 bases; unmatched junction bases: 8. The CDR3 is made up of 15 amino acids. DNA for the CDR3: TGTGCCAGCAGCAACATGGGACAGTGGTACAATGAGCAGTTCTTC. Translation: CASSNMGQWYNEQFF.

This clonotype showed up just a few times. The chain has TRBV11-2 and TRBJ2-3, with TRBD1 matching 8 bases. The CDR3 runs to 16 residues. J was trimmed by 4 bases and V by 1 base; bases with no gene match: 7. Germline loops: CDR1 SGHAT, CDR2 FQNNGV. Written as DNA, the CDR3 is TGTGCCAGCAGCTTAGTAACCAGGGGGCGGCCAGATACGCAGTATTTT. Translating it yields CASSLVTRGRPDTQYF.

This clonotype was detected many times. The chain couples TRBV19 to TRBJ2-3, with a weak D call TRBD2 (7 bases). The CDR3 loop spans 16 amino acids. Germline-derived CDR1 and CDR2 are LNHDA and SQIVND (reference sequence). Deletions cut 6 bases from V and 2 bases from J, with 18 bases between. CDR3 sequence: CASRRFTGGDTDTQYF. DNA for the CDR3: TGTGCCAGTAGGCGATTTACGGGGGGCGACACAGATACGCAGTATTTT.

V and J are TRBV7-8 and TRBJ1-4, with D possibly matching TRBD1 (5 bases). Deletions cut 5 bases from V and 7 bases from J, with 14 bases between. Germline CDR1 SGHVS, CDR2 FQNEAQ. The CDR3 extends over 14 amino acids. The CDR3 spells CASSTGAVIEKLFF. The DNA of the CDR3 is TGTGCCAGCAGCACCGGGGCCGTGATTGAAAAACTGTTTTTT.

A few counts support this clonotype. This rearrangement joins TRBV18 to TRBJ2-3, with D unresolved. The germline gives CDR1 KGHSH, CDR2 LQKENI. CDR3 length equals 14 residues. The germline V and J ends were trimmed by 2 bases and 1 base, with 7 bases remaining between them. CDR3 region: CASSPDTRTDTQYF. In DNA form, the CDR3 reads TGTGCCAGCTCACCAGACACCCGCACAGATACGCAGTATTTT.

The table lists this clonotype with many counts. This chain connects TRBV6-1 to TRBJ2-7, with 7 bases matching TRBD1. Germline CDR1 reads MNHNS; CDR2 reads SASEGT. V was clipped by 7 bases and J by 9 bases; unmatched bases: 9. This CDR3 has 12 residues. As DNA, the CDR3 is TGTGCCAGCACCGAACCCTACAGGGGGCAGTACTTC. This sequence encodes CASTEPYRGQYF.

For the CDR3, the DNA is TGTGCCAGCAGTTCCAGACCGGATACGCAGTATTTT. This gives the protein CASSSRPDTQYF. The V call is TRBV5-8, the J call TRBJ2-3; no definite D call. The CDR3 totals 12 residues. From germline, CDR1 is SGHTS and CDR2 YDEGEE. V shed 5 bases and J shed 6 bases, with 10 bases lying between them.

This clonotype was seen repeatedly, ten times or more. The chain employs TRBV2 and TRBJ2-1, with D unclear. V lost 6 bases, J lost 1 base, and 28 bases lay in between. The CDR3 length is 20 residues. The V gene's germline CDR1 is SNHLY and CDR2 FYNNEI. DNA of the CDR3: TGTGCCAGCAGCCAGCAAGGCACACCGCTCCCCAGGTCGTCCTACAATGAGCAGTTCTTC. Protein sequence: CASSQQGTPLPRSSYNEQFF.

This clonotype was seen ten or more times. The chain is built from TRBV6-5 and TRBJ2-1; D might be TRBD1 or TRBD2, each matching 5 bases. Germline loops: CDR1 MNHEY, CDR2 SVGAGI. V lost 5 bases and J lost 2, with 16 bases in between. There are 16 residues in the CDR3. The CDR3 region has the DNA TGTGCCAGCAGTGAAGCATCGGGACCAACCTACAATGAGCAGTTCTTC. Translated: CASSEASGPTYNEQFF.

This chain uses TRBV28 with TRBJ2-5; D uncertain. CDR1 and CDR2 (germline): MDHEN, SYDVKM. CDR3 length: 14 residues. Trimming cost V 2 bases and J 1 base, with 8 bases left between them. Here the CDR3 DNA reads TGTGCCAGCAGTTTAAGGAACGTCCAAGAGACCCAGTACTTC. Translated: CASSLRNVQETQYF.

This clonotype was found many times. The rearrangement joins TRBV28 to TRBJ1-1; D is ambiguous. There are 14 residues in the CDR3. Looked up from germline, CDR1 is MDHEN and CDR2 is SYDVKM. V lost 3 bases and J 5 bases, leaving 13 bases between the germline ends. The CDR3 DNA follows: TGTGCCAGCAGTTTTGGCAGGCCGGGGACTGAAGCTTTCTTT. Translating it yields CASSFGRPGTEAFF.

Notes on this clonotype: A read error may explain this, as a much larger clone is one base away. The J gene is TRBJ2-7, the V gene TRBV4-2; TRBD1 is a possible D gene (6 bases). Germline CDR1 is LGHNA and CDR2 is YNFKEQ. The CDR3 is 13 amino acids. V was clipped by 0 bases and J by 7 bases, with 10 bases between them. CDR3 sequence reads: CASSQEQGREQYF. DNA of the CDR3: TGTGCCAGCAGCCAAGAACAGGGAAGGGAGCAGTACTTC.

This sequence joins TRBV6-6 and TRBJ2-1; no clear D. Germline V gives CDR1 MNHNY, CDR2 SVGAGI (reference sequence). V was trimmed by 6 bases and J by 12 bases, leaving 12 bases between them. This CDR3 has 11 residues. The CDR3 spells CASSPQTGQFF. The CDR3 DNA reads as TGTGCCAGCAGCCCCCAGACGGGGCAGTTCTTC.

As DNA, the CDR3 is TGTGCCAGCAGCCAAGATCGACTGTTCACCCCCCCCCGAGAGACCCAGTACTTC. Protein sequence: CASSQDRLFTPPRETQYF. This rearrangement joins TRBV3-2 to TRBJ2-5; TRBD1, as called in the table, went unchecked against the DNA. TRBV3-2 is flagged as a pseudogene. The CDR3 has 18 residues.

This clonotype was detected ten times or more. DNA of the CDR3: TGCGCCAGCAGCCCGGACTGGCGGGGTGGTGGCTACACCTTC. The encoded protein is CASSPDWRGGGYTF. V and J are TRBV5-1 and TRBJ1-2, with D uncertain. CDR3 length: 14 residues. Looked up from germline, CDR1 is SGHRS and CDR2 is YFSETQ. Trimming took off 4 bases at V and 7 bases at J, with 17 bases between the two ends.